This TCR beta chain appears in the sequencing data of a study of blood T cell repertoires in COVID-19. Study overall: PBMCs, B-cell-depleted T cells, or T cells provided the cDNA or gDNA that made up the material.

Trimming pared 4 bases from V and 8 bases from J, leaving 20 bases between. This CDR3 is 15 amino acids long. Germline CDR1 PRHDT, CDR2 FYEKMQ (reference sequence). In the original processing: Estimation of nucleated cell counts was performed using reference gene primer amplification. Data came from immunoSEQ multiplex PCR; TCRdb stores just in-frame clones and leaves some out. D and trimming were read from the DNA, whereas the V and J calls and clone size are those reported in that table. This sample carries about 180,000 clones, around 88% of them seen once, and the ten largest clones take under 4.5%.

Input material: peripheral blood. The TCR comes from a woman aged 30 to 39 with acute or convalescent COVID-19. The chain uses TRBV13 and TRBJ1-2; D might be TRBD1 (6 bases). DNA for the CDR3: TGTGCCAGCAGCTACTGGGACACCGTAAGGGGAGGCTACACCTTC. Translation: CASSYWDTVRGGYTF.